This T cell receptor beta chain originates from a study of blood T cell repertoires in COVID-19. This CDR3 comprises 13 residues. In germline, CDR1 is PRHDT, CDR2 FYEKMQ (reference sequence). With 11 bases clipped from V and 5 bases from J, the junction kept 8 bases outside the gene matches. TCRdb's copy holds only in-frame clones and misses some; the assay was immunoSEQ multiplex PCR. The sample records 25,000 or so clones, around 86% being singletons. Sequencing was carried out using peripheral blood. This sequence was found in an elderly woman with active or convalescent COVID-19. This chain links TRBV13 with TRBJ2-1, with 8 bases matching TRBD2. The CDR3 sequence is CASLSGSDNEQFF. The CDR3 nucleotides are TGTGCCTCACTGAGCGGGAGTGACAATGAGCAGTTCTTC.